Below are 30 T cell receptor beta chains sequenced from a single sample in a study of blood T cell repertoires in COVID-19. Assay used: immunoSEQ multiplex PCR; TCRdb lists only in-frame clones, some missing. The data show 55,000 to 65,000 clones, with roughly 91% seen just once and 8.5% to 10% held by the top ten. Sequenced material: peripheral blood. The receptor source for this set is a human donor in a cohort sampled during active COVID-19.

The chain joins TRBV7-2 to TRBJ2-2; no clear D. Trimming took off 2 bases at V and 0 bases at J, with 4 bases between the two ends. Germline lookup yields CDR1 SGHTA and CDR2 FQGNSA. The CDR3 loop spans 14 amino acids. The CDR3: CASSLLANTGELFF. The DNA for the CDR3 is TGTGCCAGCAGCTTACTAGCGAACACCGGGGAGCTGTTTTTT.

This clone was picked up one time. V and J are TRBV30 and TRBJ1-2; TRBD1 is a possible D gene (6 bases). CDR1 is GTSNPN and CDR2 is SVGIG in the germline V gene (reference sequence). The CDR3 totals 14 residues. Trimming removed 2 bases at V and 8 bases at J, with 18 bases between. CDR3 residues: CAWSLFEGVRGYTF. The CDR3 region has the DNA TGTGCCTGGAGTCTCTTCGAGGGGGTGAGAGGCTACACCTTC.

This clone is medium-sized (0.01 to 0.1%) by share. This rearrangement joins TRBV14 to TRBJ2-7, with D maybe TRBD2 (5 bases). Trimming shortened V by 1 base and J by 2 bases, and 18 bases separated the two germline ends. CDR3 length equals 17 residues. Germline V lookup: CDR1 SGHDN, CDR2 FVKESK. CDR3 residues: CASSQVIASGNPYEQYF. CDR3 DNA: TGTGCCAGCAGCCAAGTAATAGCCTCGGGAAACCCCTACGAGCAGTACTTC.

This sequence joins TRBV7-2 and TRBJ1-4, with 7 bases identical to TRBD1. Germline assignment: CDR1 SGHTA and CDR2 FQGNSA. V was clipped by 5 bases and J by 8 bases; unmatched bases: 14. There are 16 residues in the CDR3. The CDR3 DNA is TGTGCCAGCAGCGCCAACCTCCTCGGGACAGAAGAAAAACTGTTTTTT. Amino acid sequence: CASSANLLGTEEKLFF.

V gene TRBV6-1 combines with J gene TRBJ2-7; TRBD2 matches 14 bases. V shed 2 bases, J shed 5 bases, and the junction held 5 bases outside the gene matches. Germline CDR1 is MNHNS and CDR2 is SASEGT. The CDR3 covers 16 residues. This CDR3 is CASSERGTSGRHEQYF. The CDR3 nucleotides read TGTGCCAGCAGTGAAAGGGGGACTAGCGGGAGACACGAGCAGTACTTC.

This sequence joins TRBV9 and TRBJ2-5; D may be TRBD2 (5 bases). Trimming removed 3 bases from V and 0 bases from J, with 12 bases in between. The CDR3 has 15 residues. Germline values: CDR1 SGDLS, CDR2 YYNGEE. The CDR3 sequence: CASSAGVRDQETQYF. In DNA, the CDR3 is TGTGCCAGCAGCGCAGGAGTGCGGGACCAAGAGACCCAGTACTTC.

This chain links TRBV3-1 (or the pseudogene TRBV3-2) with TRBJ2-2; 8 bases agree with TRBD2. Unmatched junction bases numbered 2, after V lost 1 base and J lost 1 base. The CDR3 sequence is 16 residues long. Looked up from germline, CDR1 is LGHDT and CDR2 is YNNKEL (reference sequence). The CDR3 sequence is CASSQGLAGNTGELFF. CDR3 DNA sequence: TGTGCCAGCAGCCAAGGTCTAGCGGGGAACACCGGGGAGCTGTTTTTT.

This chain joins TRBV5-8 and TRBJ2-2; weak D call: TRBD2 (5 bases). This CDR3 has 14 amino acids. Trimming pared 2 bases from V and 5 bases from J, leaving 10 bases between. CDR1 is SGHTS and CDR2 is YDEGEE in the germline V gene. The CDR3 loop reads CASSLVRETGELFF. The CDR3 bases are TGTGCCAGCAGCTTAGTACGGGAAACCGGGGAGCTGTTTTTT.

V usage is TRBV11-3 and J usage is TRBJ1-1; TRBD1 is a possible D gene (6 bases). The CDR3 sequence is 13 residues long. Germline loops: CDR1 SGHNT, CDR2 YENEEA. The germline V and J ends were trimmed by 5 bases and 10 bases, with 17 bases remaining between them. The CDR3 nucleotides are TGTGCCAGCAGCCACGGACAGACCCGGGTAGCTTTCTTT. The encoded protein is CASSHGQTRVAFF. Using reference TRBV11-3 and TRBJ1-1 for the parts outside the CDR3, the full variable domain is EAGVVQSPRYKIIEKKQPVAFWCNPISGHNTLYWYLQNLGQGPELLIRYENEEAVDDSQLPKDRFSAERLKGVDSTLKIQPAELGDSAVYLCASSHGQTRVAFFGQGTRLTVV.

The gene calls are TRBV7-9 and TRBJ1-3, with D perhaps TRBD1 (5 bases). In germline, CDR1 is SEHNR, CDR2 FQNEAQ (reference sequence). The CDR3 is 17 residues long. Trimming shortened V by 4 bases and J by 0 bases, and 16 bases separated the two germline ends. CDR3: CASSSRAGLRSGNTIYF. CDR3 DNA sequence: TGTGCCAGCAGCTCCAGGGCAGGGCTTCGCTCTGGAAACACCATATATTTT.

The CDR3 is CASSLDRAGNTIYF. The CDR3 bases are TGTGCCAGCAGTTTGGACAGGGCTGGAAACACCATATATTTT. This chain connects TRBV7-9 to TRBJ1-3; TRBD1 matches 8 bases. V trimming: 6 bases; J trimming: 2 bases; junction bases outside the gene matches: 3. From germline, CDR1 is SEHNR and CDR2 FQNEAQ (reference sequence). This CDR3 is built from 14 residues.

This chain uses TRBV19 with TRBJ2-7; a possible D gene is TRBD1 (5 bases). Germline V gene lookup returns CDR1 LNHDA and CDR2 SQIVND (reference sequence). The CDR3 covers 13 residues. V was trimmed by 1 base and J by 5 bases, leaving 9 bases between them. The DNA for the CDR3 is TGTGCCAGTAGTATAGGCAGGGCGGACGAGCAGTACTTC. It translates to CASSIGRADEQYF.

This clone was counted a single time. This chain connects TRBV9 to TRBJ1-2; D is unresolved. The germline V gene encodes CDR1 SGDLS and CDR2 YYNGEE. The V end lost 3 bases, the J end lost 1 base, and 13 bases lay between the germline ends. CDR3 length: 15 residues. The CDR3 sequence: CASSGFSGSNYGYTF. The DNA for the CDR3 is TGTGCCAGCAGCGGGTTCTCGGGGAGTAACTATGGCTACACCTTC.

This clone was seen once. The chain has TRBV6-4 and TRBJ2-1, with TRBD2 matching over 9 bases. The germline V gene has CDR1 MRHNA and CDR2 SNTAGT. The CDR3 sequence is 16 residues long. Trimming took 5 bases from V and 7 from J; bases not matched to a gene: 12. CDR3 sequence reads: CASSPTAGGPGNEQFF. The CDR3 coding sequence is TGTGCCAGCAGTCCTACGGCGGGGGGGCCCGGGAATGAGCAGTTCTTC.

CDR3: CASSDPSEIQETQYF. The CDR3, as DNA: TGCGCCAGCAGCGATCCTAGCGAGATTCAAGAGACCCAGTACTTC. V and J are TRBV5-1 and TRBJ2-5; the D gene is possibly TRBD2 (6 bases). Germline V gene sequence: CDR1 SGHRS, CDR2 YFSETQ. V was trimmed by 4 bases and J by 2 bases, leaving 15 bases between them. This CDR3 contains 15 residues.

The chain joins TRBV5-1 to TRBJ2-6; TRBD1 matches 8 bases. Trimming at V came to 7 bases and at J to 2 bases, leaving 5 bases not matched to a gene. CDR3 length: 15 residues. Per germline, CDR1 SGHRS and CDR2 YFSETQ. The CDR3 loop is CASDRGGAGANVLTF. The CDR3 DNA sequence: TGCGCCAGCGACAGGGGTGGCGCTGGGGCCAACGTCCTGACTTTC.

The J gene is TRBJ2-5, the V gene TRBV5-6, with a possible D match to TRBD1 (7 bases). The CDR3 runs 15 residues. Germline CDR1 SGHDT, CDR2 YYEEEE. The ends were cut back, 4 bases at V and 3 bases at J, with 16 bases in the middle. CDR3 coding DNA: TGTGCCAGCAGCGTGCGGGACAGACCTAAAGAGACCCAGTACTTC. Its protein product is CASSVRDRPKETQYF.

The chain employs TRBV29-1 and TRBJ2-1; 13 positions match TRBD2. The junction had 11 bases not matched to a gene; V was cut back by 6 bases and J by 0 bases. CDR3 size: 18 residues. The germline V gene encodes CDR1 SQVTM and CDR2 ANQGSEA. This chain's CDR3 is CSVHGTSGASHSYNEQFF. The CDR3, as DNA: TGCAGCGTCCACGGGACTAGCGGGGCTTCACACTCCTACAATGAGCAGTTCTTC.

This clone was picked up one time. The chain employs TRBV28 and TRBJ2-5; 7 positions agree with TRBD2. J lost 4 bases, V lost 4 bases, and 3 bases had no gene match. Germline loops: CDR1 MDHEN, CDR2 SYDVKM. The CDR3 consists of 13 residues. Here the CDR3 DNA reads TGTGCCAGCAGTTCACTAGCGACAGAGACCCAGTACTTC. Translation: CASSSLATETQYF.

The rearrangement links TRBV27 to TRBJ1-2, with 7 bases matching TRBD1. Germline V gives CDR1 MNHEY, CDR2 SMNVEV (reference sequence). The CDR3 covers 17 residues. V shed 5 bases and J 1 base; nucleotides not matched to a gene: 13. CDR3 amino acids: CASSKGPGTEFNYGYTF. The CDR3 DNA reads TGTGCCAGCAGTAAAGGACCCGGGACAGAGTTTAACTATGGCTACACCTTC.

V gene TRBV6-5 combines with J gene TRBJ1-6; perhaps TRBD1 as D (5 bases). The CDR3 contains 14 residues. The germline gives CDR1 MNHEY, CDR2 SVGAGI. V shed 10 bases and J shed 6 bases, with 16 bases lying between them. As DNA, the CDR3 is TGTGCCACCCAGGAAGACAGTGCTAATTCACCCCTCCACTTT. It specifies CATQEDSANSPLHF.

The CDR3 region is CASSGGGGTTYEQYF. The DNA for the CDR3 is TGTGCCAGCAGCGGCGGCGGGGGAACCACCTACGAGCAGTACTTC. This chain connects TRBV5-6 to TRBJ2-7; TRBD2 matches at 7 bases. Trimming removed 4 bases from V and 2 bases from J; junction bases left unmatched: 9. Germline assignment: CDR1 SGHDT and CDR2 YYEEEE. This CDR3 comprises 15 residues.

V gene TRBV10-1 combines with J gene TRBJ2-5, with 10 bases aligning to TRBD2. Germline-derived CDR1 and CDR2 are WNHNN and SYGVQD (reference sequence). Trimming cost V 5 bases and J 3 bases; bases outside gene matches: 3. This CDR3 contains 14 residues. This chain's CDR3 is CASSQSGREETQYF. For the CDR3, the DNA is TGCGCCAGCAGTCAAAGCGGGAGGGAAGAGACCCAGTACTTC.

As concerns this clone: The junction differs from germline at one of its ends, possibly a read error. The chain uses TRBV28 and TRBJ2-5, with a possible D match to TRBD1 (5 bases). Germline V CDR1 and CDR2: MDHEN, SYDVKM. The CDR3 sequence is 12 residues long. CDR3 in amino acids: CASSSGTEKTDF. The CDR3 DNA is TGTGCCAGCAGCTCCGGTACAGAGAAGACAGACTTC.

This sequence joins TRBV19 and TRBJ2-3; 9 nucleotides align to TRBD2. The V gene end was trimmed by 5 bases and the J gene end by 2 bases; junction bases not matched to a gene: 5. The CDR3 has 15 amino acids. CDR1 and CDR2 from the germline V gene are LNHDA and SQIVND (reference sequence). CDR3 bases: TGTGCCAGTAGTGTAGGGACTAGCTCCACAGATACGCAGTATTTT. As protein: CASSVGTSSTDTQYF.

This clone showed up just a few times. This chain uses TRBV6-5 with TRBJ1-5; TRBD1 might be the D (5 bases). This CDR3 has 14 residues. Germline V CDR1 and CDR2: MNHEY, SVGAGI. With 10 bases removed from V and 3 bases from J, the gap between germline ends came to 16 bases. CDR3 amino acids: CATRGPNYNQPQHF. For the CDR3, the DNA is TGTGCCACAAGGGGCCCGAACTACAATCAGCCCCAGCATTTT.

J is TRBJ1-1 and V is TRBV7-2; D might be TRBD1 (5 bases). Germline CDR1 reads SGHTA; CDR2 reads FQGNSA. The CDR3 totals 14 residues. Trimming cost V 3 bases and J 3 bases, with 11 bases left between them. The CDR3 region has the DNA TGTGCCAGCAGCTTTCCGGGGGTTTACACTGAAGCTTTCTTT. Amino acids: CASSFPGVYTEAFF.

The chain couples TRBV19 to TRBJ1-5, with a possible D match to TRBD1 (5 bases). With 3 bases removed from V and 6 bases from J, the gap between germline ends came to 12 bases. Per the germline V gene, CDR1 is LNHDA and CDR2 is SQIVND (reference sequence). This CDR3 has 14 amino acids. The CDR3 coding sequence is TGTGCCAGTAGTATGCAGGGAATGGGTCAGCCCCAGCATTTT. Its protein is CASSMQGMGQPQHF.

This sequence joins TRBV10-3 and TRBJ2-3, with 7 positions matching TRBD2. The germline V gene encodes CDR1 ENHRY and CDR2 SYGVKD. The CDR3 contains 16 residues. V was clipped by 3 bases and J by 3 bases; unmatched bases: 9. The DNA of the CDR3 is TGTGCCATCAGTGACAGCTCGGGGGGACTAACAGATACGCAGTATTTT. Amino acid sequence: CAISDSSGGLTDTQYF.

The genes are TRBV7-9 and TRBJ2-1; 16 nucleotides match TRBD2. V was pared by 4 bases and J by 7 bases, with 13 bases of the junction left unmatched. CDR3 length: 19 amino acids. Germline-derived CDR1 and CDR2 are SEHNR and FQNEAQ (reference sequence). CDR3 region: CASSYGTSGRALGRNEQFF. CDR3 coding DNA: TGTGCCAGCAGCTACGGGACTAGCGGGAGGGCCCTTGGTCGGAATGAGCAGTTCTTC.